The clone carrying this TCR beta chain has only a few counts. Time point noted: newly diagnosed GD, antithyroid drugs for less than 3 months. There was RNA extracted from PBMCs, and the TCR library was made from it. The data originate from a study of regulatory T cells in long-lasting Graves disease. Study summary: Graves' cases, newly diagnosed, had used antithyroid drugs under 3 months.

To make TCR beta libraries, researchers used iRepertoire HTBI primers and Arm-PCR of CDR3 regions. Original processing methods: Identification yielded around 68 TRBV and around 15 TRBJ segments across samples. Each CDR3 protein gets one entry after TCRdb re-called the multiplex PCR reads with MiXCR. These V and J calls derive from TCRdb rather than the authors' analysis. The profile covers over 200,000 distinct CDR3 sequences, with 18% appearing a single time and around 15% taken by the ten largest. The V gene's germline CDR1 is SQVTM and CDR2 ANQGSEA. V lost 6 bases and J lost 5; bases outside the gene matches: 5. CDR3 length: 13 residues. The sample was also linked to a second study, of T cells in Graves' hyperthyroidism and ophthalmopathy. That study adds: The HTBI primer set served for first-round RT-PCR of the TCR CDR3.

The chain joins TRBV29-1 to TRBJ2-1; TRBD1 matches 9 bases. The TCR originated in a woman aged 30 to 39 with Graves disease. Specimen: peripheral blood mononuclear cells (PBMCs), collected at new diagnosis, from a patient treated with antithyroid drugs. This CDR3 reads CSVRTGADNEQFF. CDR3 DNA sequence: TGCAGCGTGCGGACAGGGGCGGACAATGAGCAGTTCTTC.